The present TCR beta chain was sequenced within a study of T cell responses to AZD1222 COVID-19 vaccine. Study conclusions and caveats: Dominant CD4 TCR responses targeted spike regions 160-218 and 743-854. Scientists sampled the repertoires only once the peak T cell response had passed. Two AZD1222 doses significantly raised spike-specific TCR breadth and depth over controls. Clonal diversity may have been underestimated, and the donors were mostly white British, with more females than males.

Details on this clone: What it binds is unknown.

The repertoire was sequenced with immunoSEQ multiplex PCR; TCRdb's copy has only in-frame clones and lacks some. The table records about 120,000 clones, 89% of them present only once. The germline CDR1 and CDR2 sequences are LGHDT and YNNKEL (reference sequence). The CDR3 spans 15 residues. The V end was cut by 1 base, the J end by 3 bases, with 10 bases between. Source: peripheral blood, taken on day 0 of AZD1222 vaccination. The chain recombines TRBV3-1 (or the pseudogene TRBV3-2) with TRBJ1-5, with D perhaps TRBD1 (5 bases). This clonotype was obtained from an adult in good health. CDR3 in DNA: TGTGCCAGCAGCCAAGGGGGCCAACCCAATCAGCCCCAGCATTTT. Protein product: CASSQGGQPNQPQHF.